The count of the clone carrying this T cell receptor (beta chain) is one. The antigen remains unidentified. The method was immunoSEQ multiplex PCR; TCRdb's version includes in-frame clones alone and lacks a portion of them. This sample has about 150,000 clones; around 85% occur once, and the top ten carry around 8%. The sample originates from a study of T cell responses to AZD1222 COVID-19 vaccine. Study observations and caveats: Clonal diversity may have been underestimated in mostly white British donors. Regions 160-218 and 743-854 held dominance among vaccine-associated CD4 TCRs, which spanned spike. Spike-specific TCR breadth and depth rose after two AZD1222 doses. Reportedly, close to half of spike-specific TCRs are directed against unmutated variant regions.

The CDR3 is 16 residues long. V was clipped by 1 base and J by 3 bases; unmatched bases: 6. The germline V gene has CDR1 SGHVS and CDR2 FNYEAQ. This chain uses TRBV7-6 with TRBJ2-1; TRBD2 matches 7 bases. The starting material was peripheral blood, obtained on day 0 of AZD1222 vaccination. This receptor was obtained from an adult in good health. The chain's CDR3 is CASSLVSGVNYNEQFF. CDR3 coding DNA: TGTGCCAGCAGCTTAGTAAGCGGGGTGAACTACAATGAGCAGTTCTTC.